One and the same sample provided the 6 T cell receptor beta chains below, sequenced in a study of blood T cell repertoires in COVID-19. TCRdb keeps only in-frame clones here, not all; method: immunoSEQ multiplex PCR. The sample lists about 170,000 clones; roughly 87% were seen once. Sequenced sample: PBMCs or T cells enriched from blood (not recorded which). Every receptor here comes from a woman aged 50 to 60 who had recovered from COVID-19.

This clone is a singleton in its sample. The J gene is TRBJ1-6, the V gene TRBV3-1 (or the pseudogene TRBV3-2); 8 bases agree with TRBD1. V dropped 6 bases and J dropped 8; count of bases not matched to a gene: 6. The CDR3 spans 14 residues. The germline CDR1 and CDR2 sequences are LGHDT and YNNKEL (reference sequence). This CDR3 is CASSDRGEDSPLHF. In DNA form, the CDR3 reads TGTGCCAGCAGTGACAGGGGAGAGGATTCACCCCTCCACTTT.

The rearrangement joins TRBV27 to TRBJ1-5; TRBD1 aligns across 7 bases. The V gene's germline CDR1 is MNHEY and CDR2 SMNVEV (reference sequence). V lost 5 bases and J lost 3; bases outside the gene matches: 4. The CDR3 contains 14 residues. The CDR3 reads CASSKGQPNQPQHF. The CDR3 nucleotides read TGTGCCAGCAGTAAGGGACAGCCCAATCAGCCCCAGCATTTT.

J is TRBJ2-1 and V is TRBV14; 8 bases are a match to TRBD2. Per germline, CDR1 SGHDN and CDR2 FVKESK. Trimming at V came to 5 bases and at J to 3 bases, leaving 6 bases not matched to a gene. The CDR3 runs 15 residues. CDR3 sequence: CASSTGTRSYNEQFF. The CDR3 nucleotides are TGTGCCAGCAGCACCGGGACTAGGAGCTACAATGAGCAGTTCTTC.

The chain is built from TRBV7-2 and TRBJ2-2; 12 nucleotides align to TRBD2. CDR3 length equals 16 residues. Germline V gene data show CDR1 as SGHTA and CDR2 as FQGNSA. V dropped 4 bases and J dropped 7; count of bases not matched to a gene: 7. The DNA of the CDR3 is TGTGCCAGCAGCTCTCGACTAGCGGGAGTTATCGGGGAGCTGTTTTTT. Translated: CASSSRLAGVIGELFF.

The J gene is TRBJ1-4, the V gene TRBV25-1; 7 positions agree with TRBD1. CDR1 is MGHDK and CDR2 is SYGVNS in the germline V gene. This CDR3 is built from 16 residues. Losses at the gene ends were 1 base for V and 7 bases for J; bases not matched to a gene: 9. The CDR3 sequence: CASSESRQGTGEKLFF. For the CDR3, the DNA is TGTGCCAGCAGTGAATCTCGACAGGGAACTGGTGAAAAACTGTTTTTT.

DNA for the CDR3: TGTGCCAGCAGCGTAGGATCCCGACAGGGAACATTTCAGTACTTC. This sequence encodes CASSVGSRQGTFQYF. V is TRBV9 and J is TRBJ2-4; 7 nucleotides match TRBD1. Germline V CDR1 and CDR2: SGDLS, YYNGEE. The CDR3 covers 15 residues. V lost 0 bases and J lost 11; bases outside the gene matches: 11.